The 23 T cell receptor beta chains in this list originate from one sample, sequenced in a study of shared clonotypes between healthy human individuals (dated by TCRdb to about 2020). CD8 naive samples were obtained by positive selection for CCR7 among CD45RO-negative cells, yielding a CD45RA+CCR7+ population from which TemRA cells were excluded. Receptor libraries were prepared by the immunoSEQ multiplex PCR assay. TCRdb limited this immuneACCESS table to in-frame rearrangements with V and J called. A share of clones is missing; checked studies link under half to unresolved V genes, and the rest is unexplained. The sample includes a few hundred thousand clones, with 95% to 96% observed a single time. Jointly, the top ten make up over 0.09% of the sample. Sequenced material: naive CD8+ T cells sorted from blood. Taken with the paper, the label for cell subset or site translates to: CD45RA+CCR7+. Every receptor here comes from a woman aged 30 to 39 in good health.

The rearrangement links TRBV14 to TRBJ2-2; tentatively, D is TRBD2 (6 bases). The CDR3 loop spans 14 amino acids. Trimming removed 1 base from V and 6 bases from J, with 9 bases in between. Germline CDR1 SGHDN, CDR2 FVKESK. The CDR3 reads CASSQVGGSGELFF. The CDR3 DNA reads TGTGCCAGCAGCCAAGTAGGAGGGTCCGGGGAGCTGTTTTTT.

For the CDR3, the DNA is TGTGCCAGCACGGAAGGAGCCTACGAGCAGTACTTC. This translates into CASTEGAYEQYF. The chain has TRBV27 and TRBJ2-7; D not resolved. V lost 7 bases, J lost 2 bases, and 9 bases lay in between. This CDR3 comprises 12 residues. The germline V gene has CDR1 MNHEY and CDR2 SMNVEV (reference sequence).

This clone showed up just once. This chain links TRBV11-3 with TRBJ2-1; 9 bases are shared with TRBD2. Per the germline V gene, CDR1 is SGHNT and CDR2 is YENEEA. This CDR3 contains 18 residues. V gave up 1 base and J gave up 3 bases; unmatched junction bases: 10. The CDR3 DNA reads as TGTGCCAGCAGCTTAGGTAGGGCTAGCGGGGCCGGCTACAATGAGCAGTTCTTC. It codes for CASSLGRASGAGYNEQFF.

V usage is TRBV6-5 and J usage is TRBJ2-1; TRBD2 aligns across 12 bases. After removal of 6 bases from V and 2 bases from J, the junction contained 2 bases not matched to a gene. Germline V gene lookup returns CDR1 MNHEY and CDR2 SVGAGI. CDR3 length: 15 amino acids. CDR3 residues: CASSGLAGPYNEQFF. The CDR3 DNA follows: TGTGCCAGCAGCGGACTAGCGGGACCCTACAATGAGCAGTTCTTC.

The chain joins TRBV25-1 to TRBJ2-7; D is uncertain. Trimming stripped 3 bases from V and 0 bases from J, with 6 bases between. Per the germline V gene, CDR1 is MGHDK and CDR2 is SYGVNS. The CDR3 totals 13 residues. CDR3 protein: CASSDFSSYEQYF. The CDR3 bases are TGTGCCAGCAGTGACTTCAGCTCCTACGAGCAGTACTTC.

The chain carries TRBV4-3 and TRBJ1-1, with no clear D. The V gene lost 1 base and the J gene lost 7 bases, with 4 bases spanning the gap. The CDR3 length is 11 residues. The germline CDR1 and CDR2 sequences are LGHNA and YSLEER. The CDR3 loop is CASSQGLEAFF. The DNA of the CDR3 is TGCGCCAGCAGCCAAGGACTTGAAGCTTTCTTT.

This chain uses TRBV4-3 with TRBJ2-5; D gene ambiguous. The CDR3 contains 13 residues. The germline gives CDR1 LGHNA, CDR2 YSLEER. V was pared by 0 bases and J by 5 bases, with 7 bases between. For the CDR3, the DNA is TGCGCCAGCAGCCAAGACCCGCGGGAGACCCAGTACTTC. The encoded protein is CASSQDPRETQYF.

This clone showed up just once. This chain joins TRBV7-6 and TRBJ2-7; D call uncertain. Trimming took 5 bases from V and 6 from J, leaving 8 bases between them. Germline V CDR1 and CDR2: SGHVS, FNYEAQ. The length of the CDR3 is 11 residues. The CDR3 region has the DNA TGTGCCAGCAGCAGCGAGGTCGAGCAGTACTTC. As protein: CASSSEVEQYF. The complete variable domain, with remaining parts taken from reference TRBV7-6 and TRBJ2-7, reads GAGVSQSPRYKVTKRGQDVALRCDPISGHVSLYWYRQALGQGPEFLTYFNYEAQQDKSGLPNDRFSAERPEGSISTLTIQRTEQRDSAMYRCASSSEVEQYFGPGTRLTVT.

The chain's CDR3 is CASSLSEKGSGDEQYF. Written as DNA, the CDR3 is TGTGCCAGCAGCTTATCGGAGAAGGGGTCAGGTGACGAGCAGTACTTC. The chain couples TRBV7-9 to TRBJ2-7; a weak D match, TRBD1 (5 bases). Trimming removed 2 bases from V and 5 bases from J, with 19 bases in between. Germline loops: CDR1 SEHNR, CDR2 FQNEAQ (reference sequence). The CDR3 has 16 amino acids.

Details on this clone: Additional DNA sequences in this sample encode the identical CDR3. The chain has TRBV6-5 and TRBJ2-7; TRBD1 is a possible D gene (5 bases). CDR1 and CDR2 (germline): MNHEY, SVGAGI. This CDR3 comprises 13 residues. V shed 2 bases and J shed 4 bases, with 9 bases lying between them. The CDR3 spells CASSYDRAYEQYF. The CDR3 bases are TGTGCCAGCAGTTACGACAGAGCTTACGAGCAGTACTTC.

The chain uses TRBV28 and TRBJ1-6, with a possible D match to TRBD1 (6 bases). The CDR3 is 12 amino acids. V was shortened by 8 bases and J by 9 bases, with 11 bases between the two germline ends. Germline V gene sequence: CDR1 MDHEN, CDR2 SYDVKM. CDR3 sequence (DNA): TGTGCCAGCCTGACAGGACGTTCACCCCTCCACTTT. This gives the protein CASLTGRSPLHF.

The chain joins TRBV4-1 to TRBJ1-2; D perhaps matches TRBD1 (6 bases). The CDR3 consists of 17 residues. Trimming shortened V by 0 bases and J by 4 bases, and 18 bases separated the two germline ends. In germline, CDR1 is MGHRA, CDR2 YSYEKL. Here the CDR3 DNA reads TGCGCCAGCAGCCAAGATTTCGTGGGGGGCGGTGCCTATGGCTACACCTTC. Amino acids: CASSQDFVGGGAYGYTF.

The V and J genes are TRBV28 and TRBJ1-4; tentatively, D is TRBD1 (5 bases). The CDR3 runs 15 residues. Per the germline V gene, CDR1 is MDHEN and CDR2 is SYDVKM. V shed 5 bases and J shed 7 bases, with 17 bases lying between them. The CDR3 protein is CASSPTRDRLEKLFF. In DNA, the CDR3 is TGTGCCAGCAGTCCTACCCGGGACCGGCTTGAAAAACTGTTTTTT.

The chain links TRBV27 to TRBJ2-7; TRBD1 might be the D (6 bases). The CDR3 loop spans 13 amino acids. Germline V lookup: CDR1 MNHEY, CDR2 SMNVEV (reference sequence). Trimming took 4 bases from V and 2 from J, leaving 9 bases between them. CDR3 sequence (DNA): TGTGCCAGCAGTTCGGGACATGCCTACGAGCAGTACTTC. Translating gives CASSSGHAYEQYF.

The chain has TRBV28 and TRBJ2-2, with 7 bases matching TRBD1. Trimming at V came to 2 bases and at J to 11 bases, leaving 2 bases not matched to a gene. The CDR3 extends over 12 amino acids. Germline V lookup: CDR1 MDHEN, CDR2 SYDVKM. The CDR3 loop reads CASSLGTAELFF. CDR3 nucleotides: TGTGCCAGCAGTTTAGGGACAGCTGAGCTGTTTTTT.

The chain links TRBV5-1 to TRBJ1-2, with D possibly being TRBD1 (5 bases). The CDR3 spans 14 residues. The germline V gene encodes CDR1 SGHRS and CDR2 YFSETQ. The ends were cut back, 4 bases at V and 4 bases at J, with 14 bases in the middle. The CDR3 loop is CASSPGQGTYGYTF. CDR3 in DNA: TGCGCCAGCAGCCCGGGCCAGGGAACCTATGGCTACACCTTC.

This clone came up once. The chain uses TRBV9 and TRBJ2-1, with unresolved D. This CDR3 has 12 amino acids. V was clipped by 0 bases and J by 5 bases, with 3 bases between them. The germline gives CDR1 SGDLS, CDR2 YYNGEE. The CDR3 sequence is CASSVDDNEQFF. CDR3 DNA: TGTGCCAGCAGCGTAGATGACAATGAGCAGTTCTTC. The entire variable domain, with the rest obtained from reference TRBV9 and TRBJ2-1, is as follows: DSGVTQTPKHLITATGQRVTLRCSPRSGDLSVYWYQQSLDQGLQFLIQYYNGEERAKGNILERFSAQQFPDLHSELNLSSLELGDSALYFCASSVDDNEQFFGPGTRLTVL.

The J gene is TRBJ1-6, the V gene TRBV6-1, with 7 positions matching TRBD1. V was pared by 6 bases and J by 8 bases, with 10 bases of the junction left unmatched. Germline V gene sequence: CDR1 MNHNS, CDR2 SASEGT. CDR3 size: 15 residues. In DNA form, the CDR3 reads TGTGCCAGCAGGGAGGCTCGGACAGGTTATTCACCCCTCCACTTT. This encodes CASREARTGYSPLHF.

The V and J genes are TRBV10-3 and TRBJ2-5; D is perhaps TRBD2 (6 bases). The CDR3 covers 13 residues. V lost 5 bases to trimming and J lost 0 bases, with 7 bases between them. Germline values: CDR1 ENHRY, CDR2 SYGVKD. This CDR3 is CAISPSDQETQYF. In DNA, the CDR3 is TGTGCCATCAGTCCTAGCGACCAAGAGACCCAGTACTTC.

This rearrangement joins TRBV7-9 to TRBJ1-1, with a tentative D call TRBD1 (5 bases). Germline CDR1 SEHNR, CDR2 FQNEAQ (reference sequence). V lost 5 bases and J 5 bases, leaving 12 bases between the germline ends. The CDR3 spans 13 residues. The CDR3 reads CASSTAGRTEAFF. The CDR3 bases are TGTGCCAGCAGCACGGCAGGGCGGACTGAAGCTTTCTTT.

The genes are TRBV7-8 and TRBJ1-1; D may be TRBD1 (5 bases). The V gene lost 2 bases and the J gene lost 6 bases, with 16 bases spanning the gap. This CDR3 has 15 residues. Germline CDR1 is SGHVS and CDR2 is FQNEAQ. This CDR3 is CASSLFFGGRAEAFF. As DNA, the CDR3 is TGTGCCAGCAGCTTATTCTTCGGGGGGAGGGCTGAAGCTTTCTTT.

The chain employs TRBV10-3 and TRBJ1-2; possibly TRBD1 for D (6 bases). Trimming took 2 bases from V and 5 from J, leaving 27 bases between them. From germline, CDR1 is ENHRY and CDR2 SYGVKD. CDR3 length: 19 residues. For the CDR3, the DNA is TGTGCCATCAGTGAGCCAAGAGATGGGGGCCACCACAGACGGTATGGCTACACCTTC. Its protein is CAISEPRDGGHHRRYGYTF.

In this sample, this clone turned up once. The chain couples TRBV28 to TRBJ2-1; TRBD2 is a possible D gene (5 bases). V was clipped by 3 bases and J by 9 bases, with 9 bases between them. The CDR3 totals 12 residues. CDR1 is MDHEN, CDR2 SYDVKM, per germline. The CDR3 DNA follows: TGTGCCAGCAGTTTGGACTGGCTTGAGCAGTTCTTC. Its protein is CASSLDWLEQFF. Together with reference TRBV28 and TRBJ2-1, the CDR3 gives the full variable domain: DVKVTQSSRYLVKRTGEKVFLECVQDMDHENMFWYRQDPGLGLRLIYFSYDVKMKEKGDIPEGYSVSREKKERFSLILESASTNQTSMYLCASSLDWLEQFFGPGTRLTVL.